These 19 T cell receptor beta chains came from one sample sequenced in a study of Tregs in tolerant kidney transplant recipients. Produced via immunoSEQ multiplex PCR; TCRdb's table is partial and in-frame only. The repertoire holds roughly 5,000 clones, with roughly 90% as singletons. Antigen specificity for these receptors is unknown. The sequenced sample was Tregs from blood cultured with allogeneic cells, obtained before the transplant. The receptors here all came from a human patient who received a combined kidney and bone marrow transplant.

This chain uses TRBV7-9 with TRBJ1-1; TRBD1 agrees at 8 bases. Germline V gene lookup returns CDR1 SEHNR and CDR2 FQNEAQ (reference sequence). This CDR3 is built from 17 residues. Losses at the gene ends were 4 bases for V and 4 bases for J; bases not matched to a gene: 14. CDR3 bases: TGTGCCAGCAGCTCCCGAAAGGGCGGGACAGGTGCCACTGAAGCTTTCTTT. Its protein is CASSSRKGGTGATEAFF.

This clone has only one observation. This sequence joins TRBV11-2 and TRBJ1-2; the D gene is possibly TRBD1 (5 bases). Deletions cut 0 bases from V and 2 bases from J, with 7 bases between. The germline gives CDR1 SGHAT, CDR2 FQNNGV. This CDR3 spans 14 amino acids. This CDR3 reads CASSLDGANYGYTF. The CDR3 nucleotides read TGTGCCAGCAGCTTAGACGGGGCGAACTATGGCTACACCTTC.

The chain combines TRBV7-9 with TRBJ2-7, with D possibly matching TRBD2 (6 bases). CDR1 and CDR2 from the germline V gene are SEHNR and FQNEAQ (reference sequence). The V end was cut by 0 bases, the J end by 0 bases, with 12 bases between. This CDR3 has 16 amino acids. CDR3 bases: TGTGCCAGCAGCTTAGCCCCGGGGAGGAGCTCCTACGAGCAGTACTTC. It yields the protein CASSLAPGRSSYEQYF.

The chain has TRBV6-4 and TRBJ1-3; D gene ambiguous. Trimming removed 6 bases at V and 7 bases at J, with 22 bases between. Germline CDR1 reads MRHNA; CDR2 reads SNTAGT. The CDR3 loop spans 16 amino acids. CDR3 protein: CASSPTTGLSGNTIYF. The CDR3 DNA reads TGTGCCAGCAGCCCCACAACGGGGTTAAGCGGGAACACCATATATTTT.

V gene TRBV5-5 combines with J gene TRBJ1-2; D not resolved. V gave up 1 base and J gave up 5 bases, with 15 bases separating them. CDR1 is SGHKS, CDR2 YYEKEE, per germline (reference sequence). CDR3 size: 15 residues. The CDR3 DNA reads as TGTGCCAGCAGCTTGCAACCCGAGGGAGGTTATGGCTACACCTTC. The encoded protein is CASSLQPEGGYGYTF.

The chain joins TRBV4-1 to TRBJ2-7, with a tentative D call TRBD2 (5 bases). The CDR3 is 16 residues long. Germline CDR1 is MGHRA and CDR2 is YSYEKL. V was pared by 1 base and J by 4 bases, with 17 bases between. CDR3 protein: CASSQGARGKGYEQYF. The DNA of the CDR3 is TGCGCCAGCAGCCAAGGGGCGCGAGGGAAAGGATACGAGCAGTACTTC.

The CDR3 reads CASSLAGQNTGELFF. In DNA form, the CDR3 reads TGCGCCAGCAGCTTGGCGGGACAAAACACCGGGGAGCTGTTTTTT. The chain uses TRBV5-1 and TRBJ2-2; D is perhaps TRBD1 (6 bases). V was cut by 0 bases and J by 2 bases, with 8 bases left in between. Looked up from germline, CDR1 is SGHRS and CDR2 is YFSETQ. The CDR3 runs to 15 residues. The full variable domain, its missing parts supplied by reference TRBV5-1 and TRBJ2-2, is KAGVTQTPRYLIKTRGQQVTLSCSPISGHRSVSWYQQTPGQGLQFLFEYFSETQRNKGNFPGRFSGRQFSNSRSEMNVSTLELGDSALYLCASSLAGQNTGELFFGEGSRLTVL.

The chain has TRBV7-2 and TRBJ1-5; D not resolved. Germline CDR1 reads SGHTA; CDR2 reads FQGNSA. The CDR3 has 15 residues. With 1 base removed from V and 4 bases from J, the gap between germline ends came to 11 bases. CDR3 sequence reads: CASSLGPGPNQPQHF. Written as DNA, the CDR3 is TGTGCCAGCAGCTTAGGTCCCGGGCCGAATCAGCCCCAGCATTTT.

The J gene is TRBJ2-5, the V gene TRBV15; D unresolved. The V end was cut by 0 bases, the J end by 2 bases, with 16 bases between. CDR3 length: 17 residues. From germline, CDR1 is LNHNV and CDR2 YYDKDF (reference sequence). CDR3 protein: CATSRDWAKKGQETQYF. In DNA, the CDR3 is TGTGCCACCAGCAGAGATTGGGCCAAAAAAGGGCAAGAGACCCAGTACTTC.

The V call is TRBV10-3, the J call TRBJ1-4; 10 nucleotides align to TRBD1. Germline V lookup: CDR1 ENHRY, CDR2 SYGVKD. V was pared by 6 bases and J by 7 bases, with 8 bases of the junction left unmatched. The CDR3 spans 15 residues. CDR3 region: CAISEGQGISEKLFF. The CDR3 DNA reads TGTGCCATCAGCGAGGGACAGGGGATTTCTGAAAAACTGTTTTTT.

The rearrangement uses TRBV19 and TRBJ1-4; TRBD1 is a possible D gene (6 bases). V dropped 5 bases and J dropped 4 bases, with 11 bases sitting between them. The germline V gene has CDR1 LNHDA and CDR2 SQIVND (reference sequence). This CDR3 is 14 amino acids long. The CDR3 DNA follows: TGTGCCAGTAGTCCTTACAGGGATAATGAAAAACTGTTTTTT. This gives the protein CASSPYRDNEKLFF.

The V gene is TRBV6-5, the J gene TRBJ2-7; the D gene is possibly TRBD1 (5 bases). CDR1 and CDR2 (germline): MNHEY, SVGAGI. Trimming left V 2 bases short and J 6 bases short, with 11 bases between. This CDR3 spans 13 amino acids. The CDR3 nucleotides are TGTGCCAGCAGTTACGGACAATGGGGCGAGCAGTACTTC. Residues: CASSYGQWGEQYF.

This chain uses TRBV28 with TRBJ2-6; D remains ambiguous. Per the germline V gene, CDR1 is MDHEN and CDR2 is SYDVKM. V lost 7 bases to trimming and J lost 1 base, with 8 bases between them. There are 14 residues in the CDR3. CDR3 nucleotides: TGTGCCAGCACCGACGTATCTGGGGCCAACGTCCTGACTTTC. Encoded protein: CASTDVSGANVLTF.

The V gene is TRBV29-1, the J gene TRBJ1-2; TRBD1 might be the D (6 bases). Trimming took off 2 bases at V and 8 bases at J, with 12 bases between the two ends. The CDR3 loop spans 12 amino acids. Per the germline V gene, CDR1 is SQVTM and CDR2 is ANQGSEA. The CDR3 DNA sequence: TGCAGCGTTGAATGGGGGGCGGGCGGCTACACCTTC. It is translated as CSVEWGAGGYTF.

The CDR3 protein is CASSIQGTGYGYTF. The CDR3 bases are TGTGCCAGCAGTATACAGGGGACCGGCTATGGCTACACCTTC. The chain employs TRBV2 and TRBJ1-2, with 7 bases matching TRBD1. The CDR3 loop spans 14 amino acids. The J segment lost 4 bases and the V segment lost 5 bases, leaving 7 bases of the junction unmatched. Germline V gene data show CDR1 as SNHLY and CDR2 as FYNNEI. Combining the CDR3 with reference TRBV2 and TRBJ1-2 gives the whole variable domain EPEVTQTPSHQVTQMGQEVILRCVPISNHLYFYWYRQILGQKVEFLVSFYNNEISEKSEIFDDQFSVERPDGSNFTLKIRSTKLEDSAMYFCASSIQGTGYGYTFGSGTRLTVV.

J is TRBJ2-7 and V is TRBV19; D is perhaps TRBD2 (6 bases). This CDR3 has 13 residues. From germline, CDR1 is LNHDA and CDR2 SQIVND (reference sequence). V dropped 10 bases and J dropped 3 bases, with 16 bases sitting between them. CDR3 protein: CATRAGQNYEQYF. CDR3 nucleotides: TGTGCCACCCGAGCGGGTCAAAACTACGAGCAGTACTTC.

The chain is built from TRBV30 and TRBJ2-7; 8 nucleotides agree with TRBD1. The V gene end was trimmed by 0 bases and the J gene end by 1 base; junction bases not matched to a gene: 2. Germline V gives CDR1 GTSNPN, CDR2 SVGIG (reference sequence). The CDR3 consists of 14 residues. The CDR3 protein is CAWSVGTGSYEQYF. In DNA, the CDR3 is TGTGCCTGGAGTGTAGGGACAGGTTCCTACGAGCAGTACTTC.

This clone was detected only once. The CDR3 coding sequence is TGTGCCAGCAGGGGCCTCTCCTACGAGCAGTACTTC. As protein: CASRGLSYEQYF. The chain recombines TRBV6-1 with TRBJ2-7; the D is unclear. CDR3 length equals 12 residues. The germline V gene has CDR1 MNHNS and CDR2 SASEGT. With 6 bases removed from V and 0 bases from J, the gap between germline ends came to 6 bases.

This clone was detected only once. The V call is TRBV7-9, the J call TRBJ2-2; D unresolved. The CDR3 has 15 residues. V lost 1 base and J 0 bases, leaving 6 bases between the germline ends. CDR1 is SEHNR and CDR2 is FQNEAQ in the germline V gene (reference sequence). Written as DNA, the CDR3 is TGTGCCAGCAGCTTAGGCTATACGAACACCGGGGAGCTGTTTTTT. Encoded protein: CASSLGYTNTGELFF.